This TCR beta chain came from a study of CD8+ T cells in alopecia areata. Study summary: Each of the treated patients was given oral tofacitinib, 5 to 10 mg twice daily, for moderate-to-severe alopecia areata. General study points: Lesional scalp, notably in alopecia totalis/universalis, had clonality above that of normal scalp.

Remarks on this clone: What it binds is unknown.

In each case, RNA was isolated and then reverse transcribed into cDNA as the sequencing template. Produced via immunoSEQ multiplex PCR; TCRdb's table is partial and in-frame only. The table lists 150,000 to 200,000 clones, about 60% of them singletons. The CDR3 totals 14 residues. V was cut by 5 bases and J by 1 base, with 12 bases left in between. Germline V lookup: CDR1 SEHNR, CDR2 FQNEAQ (reference sequence). Sequenced here: CD4+ T cells sorted from blood, sampled at week 0. The gene calls are TRBV7-9 and TRBJ2-7, with a possible D match to TRBD1 (6 bases). The sequence was collected from a human donor with alopecia areata. The CDR3 here is CASSPQGISYEQYF. For the CDR3, the DNA is TGTGCCAGCAGCCCTCAGGGGATTTCCTACGAGCAGTACTTC.